This is a list of T cell receptor beta chains from one sample in a study of memory B cells and T cells in multiple sclerosis. Profiling relied on immunoSEQ multiplex PCR, and the TCRdb table lists in-frame clones only, not all of them. In the table there are 25,000 to 35,000 clones, 86% of which are singletons. These TCRs are of unknown antigen specificity. The sample comprised PBMCs from blood kept in culture. These receptors all stem from a human donor with multiple sclerosis. The CDR3 runs from the conserved cysteine through the conserved F or W. Fields, in order: D gene, clone size, V gene, J gene, CDR3 protein, CDR3 DNA. D genes are given only for firm matches. The size of a clone is reported for some rows only, either as once, few or many, or as a class for expanded clones.

d_gene: NA; abundance: NA; v_gene: TRBV7-6; j_gene: TRBJ2-1; CDR3aa: CASSPLRGRLNEQFF; CDR3nt: TGTGCCAGCAGCCCTCTGCGGGGGCGGTTGAATGAGCAGTTCTTC
d_gene: NA; abundance: NA; v_gene: TRBV29-1; j_gene: TRBJ2-2; CDR3aa: CSVEGGGTGELFF; CDR3nt: TGCAGCGTTGAAGGGGGAGGCACCGGGGAGCTGTTTTTT
d_gene: NA; abundance: NA; v_gene: TRBV2; j_gene: TRBJ2-4; CDR3aa: CASSEGQWTENIQYF; CDR3nt: TGTGCCAGCAGTGAAGGACAGTGGACAGAAAACATTCAGTACTTC
d_gene: NA; abundance: NA; v_gene: TRBV7-9; j_gene: TRBJ2-7; CDR3aa: CASSGTMNIEQYF; CDR3nt: TGTGCCAGCAGCGGGACCATGAATATCGAGCAGTACTTC
d_gene: TRBD1; abundance: NA; v_gene: TRBV5-1; j_gene: TRBJ1-2; CDR3aa: CASSLQGAAYGYTF; CDR3nt: TGCGCCAGCAGCTTGCAGGGGGCGGCATATGGCTACACCTTC
d_gene: NA; abundance: NA; v_gene: TRBV29-1; j_gene: TRBJ2-2; CDR3aa: CSVDRSNTGELFF; CDR3nt: TGCAGCGTCGACAGGTCGAACACCGGGGAGCTGTTTTTT
d_gene: NA; abundance: NA; v_gene: TRBV7-9; j_gene: TRBJ1-1; CDR3aa: CASSLTGSNTEAFF; CDR3nt: TGTGCCAGCAGCCTAACCGGGAGTAACACTGAAGCTTTCTTT
d_gene: NA; abundance: NA; v_gene: TRBV4-1; j_gene: TRBJ1-3; CDR3aa: CASSKEDSAGGNTIYF; CDR3nt: TGCGCCAGCAGCAAAGAGGACAGTGCTGGTGGAAACACCATATATTTT
d_gene: NA; abundance: NA; v_gene: TRBV29-1; j_gene: TRBJ2-7; CDR3aa: CSVEGSSPYEQYF; CDR3nt: TGCAGCGTAGAGGGCAGTAGCCCCTACGAGCAGTACTTC
d_gene: NA; abundance: once; v_gene: TRBV2; j_gene: TRBJ2-7; CDR3aa: CASIGDSYEQYF; CDR3nt: TGTGCCAGCATCGGGGATTCCTACGAGCAGTACTTC
d_gene: NA; abundance: NA; v_gene: TRBV5-4; j_gene: TRBJ2-3; CDR3aa: CASSPVGMFTDTQYF; CDR3nt: TGTGCCAGCAGCCCGGTGGGCATGTTCACAGATACGCAGTATTTT
d_gene: NA; abundance: NA; v_gene: TRBV29-1; j_gene: TRBJ2-7; CDR3aa: CSAFLANSYEQYF; CDR3nt: TGCAGCGCGTTCCTAGCGAACTCCTACGAGCAGTACTTC
d_gene: NA; abundance: NA; v_gene: TRBV10-3; j_gene: TRBJ2-5; CDR3aa: CAISESGGAETQYF; CDR3nt: TGTGCCATCAGTGAGTCTGGGGGCGCAGAGACCCAGTACTTC
d_gene: TRBD1; abundance: NA; v_gene: TRBV29-1; j_gene: TRBJ1-1; CDR3aa: CSVGTGYLTEAFF; CDR3nt: TGCAGCGTTGGGACAGGGTATCTCACTGAAGCTTTCTTT
d_gene: NA; abundance: NA; v_gene: TRBV28; j_gene: TRBJ2-1; CDR3aa: CASSGYNEQFF; CDR3nt: TGTGCCAGCAGTGGTTACAATGAGCAGTTCTTC
d_gene: NA; abundance: NA; v_gene: TRBV13; j_gene: TRBJ2-1; CDR3aa: CASSLESTDKQFF; CDR3nt: TGTGCCAGCAGCTTAGAGTCTACGGACAAGCAGTTCTTC
d_gene: NA; abundance: few; v_gene: TRBV7-9; j_gene: TRBJ1-1; CDR3aa: CASSPLAGYTEAFF; CDR3nt: TGTGCCAGCAGCCCCCTAGCGGGTTACACTGAAGCTTTCTTT
d_gene: TRBD2; abundance: NA; v_gene: TRBV7-2; j_gene: TRBJ2-7; CDR3aa: CASSLIAGGNEQYF; CDR3nt: TGTGCCAGCAGCTTAATAGCGGGGGGAAACGAGCAGTACTTC
d_gene: NA; abundance: NA; v_gene: TRBV5-4; j_gene: TRBJ2-3; CDR3aa: CASSLGSAALHGDTQYF; CDR3nt: TGTGCCAGCAGCTTGGGCTCGGCAGCCCTACATGGGGATACGCAGTATTTT
d_gene: NA; abundance: NA; v_gene: TRBV30; j_gene: TRBJ1-5; CDR3aa: CAWSEGQSNSNQPQHF; CDR3nt: TGTGCCTGGAGTGAAGGACAGTCCAATAGCAATCAGCCCCAGCATTTT
d_gene: NA; abundance: NA; v_gene: TRBV6-5; j_gene: TRBJ1-1; CDR3aa: CASSLKGGTEAFF; CDR3nt: TGTGCCAGCAGTCTCAAAGGAGGCACTGAAGCTTTCTTT
d_gene: NA; abundance: NA; v_gene: TRBV18; j_gene: TRBJ1-1; CDR3aa: CASSIRDGTNTEAFF; CDR3nt: TGTGCCAGCTCAATCCGGGACGGCACGAACACTGAAGCTTTCTTT
d_gene: NA; abundance: NA; v_gene: TRBV5-5; j_gene: TRBJ2-7; CDR3aa: CASSQAGGGARYYEQYF; CDR3nt: TGTGCCAGCAGCCAGGCCGGCGGGGGCGCTCGATACTACGAGCAGTACTTC
d_gene: NA; abundance: NA; v_gene: TRBV13; j_gene: TRBJ2-5; CDR3aa: CASSLGPQSQETQYF; CDR3nt: TGTGCCAGCAGCTTAGGCCCGCAGAGCCAAGAGACCCAGTACTTC
d_gene: NA; abundance: NA; v_gene: TRBV19; j_gene: TRBJ1-1; CDR3aa: CASSIAESENTEAFF; CDR3nt: TGTGCCAGTAGTATAGCCGAAAGCGAGAACACTGAAGCTTTCTTT
d_gene: NA; abundance: NA; v_gene: TRBV5-1; j_gene: TRBJ1-1; CDR3aa: CASSKDVNTEAFF; CDR3nt: TGCGCCAGCAGCAAAGACGTGAACACTGAAGCTTTCTTT
d_gene: TRBD1; abundance: once; v_gene: TRBV6-1; j_gene: TRBJ2-7; CDR3aa: CASSDGQGSSYEQYF; CDR3nt: TGTGCCAGCAGTGATGGACAGGGGTCCTCCTACGAGCAGTACTTC
d_gene: NA; abundance: few; v_gene: TRBV7-9; j_gene: TRBJ2-7; CDR3aa: CASSSQTLPYEQYF; CDR3nt: TGTGCCAGCAGTTCCCAGACTCTTCCCTACGAGCAGTACTTC
d_gene: NA; abundance: NA; v_gene: TRBV7-7; j_gene: TRBJ2-5; CDR3aa: CASSLAPGQETQYF; CDR3nt: TGTGCCAGCAGCTTAGCCCCAGGGCAAGAGACCCAGTACTTC
d_gene: NA; abundance: NA; v_gene: TRBV5-1; j_gene: TRBJ1-4; CDR3aa: CASSLVGTTNEKLFF; CDR3nt: TGCGCCAGCAGCTTGGTGGGCACAACTAATGAAAAACTGTTTTTT
d_gene: NA; abundance: NA; v_gene: TRBV2; j_gene: TRBJ2-7; CDR3aa: CASRQGGEQYF; CDR3nt: TGTGCCAGCAGACAGGGCGGCGAGCAGTACTTC
d_gene: NA; abundance: NA; v_gene: TRBV7-7; j_gene: TRBJ2-5; CDR3aa: CASSLAEGGETQYF; CDR3nt: TGTGCTAGCAGCTTAGCGGAGGGCGGAGAGACCCAGTACTTC
d_gene: NA; abundance: NA; v_gene: TRBV7-7; j_gene: TRBJ2-7; CDR3aa: CASSLEAGDSHEQYF; CDR3nt: TGTGCCAGCAGCTTAGAAGCAGGGGACTCCCACGAGCAGTACTTC
d_gene: NA; abundance: NA; v_gene: TRBV6-1; j_gene: TRBJ2-1; CDR3aa: CASSAFPASTLRSEQFF; CDR3nt: TGTGCCAGCAGTGCGTTCCCAGCCTCGACTTTACGGAGTGAGCAGTTCTTC
d_gene: NA; abundance: NA; v_gene: TRBV5-4; j_gene: TRBJ2-3; CDR3aa: CASSPRSSDTQYF; CDR3nt: TGTGCCAGCAGCCCCAGGTCCTCAGATACGCAGTATTTT
d_gene: NA; abundance: few; v_gene: TRBV19; j_gene: TRBJ2-7; CDR3aa: CASSISGSSYEQYF; CDR3nt: TGTGCCAGTAGTATATCCGGCAGCTCCTACGAGCAGTACTTC
d_gene: TRBD1; abundance: few; v_gene: TRBV7-7; j_gene: TRBJ1-4; CDR3aa: CASSSDRVPEKLFF; CDR3nt: TGTGCCAGCAGCTCAGACAGGGTGCCCGAAAAACTGTTTTTT
d_gene: NA; abundance: NA; v_gene: TRBV19; j_gene: TRBJ2-7; CDR3aa: CASSGAGPVDEQYF; CDR3nt: TGTGCCAGTAGTGGAGCCGGGCCTGTTGACGAGCAGTACTTC
d_gene: NA; abundance: NA; v_gene: TRBV29-1; j_gene: TRBJ1-1; CDR3aa: CSAGGDTEAFF; CDR3nt: TGCAGCGCGGGCGGGGATACTGAAGCTTTCTTT
d_gene: NA; abundance: NA; v_gene: TRBV5-1; j_gene: TRBJ1-1; CDR3aa: CASSPSMNTEAFF; CDR3nt: TGCGCCAGCAGCCCGTCAATGAACACTGAAGCTTTCTTT
d_gene: NA; abundance: NA; v_gene: TRBV10-3; j_gene: TRBJ2-3; CDR3aa: CAIRGLTDTQYF; CDR3nt: TGTGCCATCAGGGGACTTACAGATACGCAGTATTTT
d_gene: TRBD2; abundance: NA; v_gene: TRBV5-4; j_gene: TRBJ2-1; CDR3aa: CASSRLAGGSYNEQFF; CDR3nt: TGTGCCAGCAGCAGACTAGCGGGGGGTTCCTACAATGAGCAGTTCTTC
d_gene: NA; abundance: NA; v_gene: TRBV7-8; j_gene: TRBJ2-2; CDR3aa: CASSLSTSTGELFF; CDR3nt: TGTGCCAGCAGCTTATCGACAAGTACCGGGGAGCTGTTTTTT
d_gene: NA; abundance: NA; v_gene: TRBV5-1; j_gene: TRBJ2-5; CDR3aa: CASSLQGAETQYF; CDR3nt: TGCGCCAGCAGCTTACAGGGTGCCGAGACCCAGTACTTC
d_gene: NA; abundance: NA; v_gene: TRBV5-1; j_gene: TRBJ2-3; CDR3aa: CASSLEDAGSDTQYF; CDR3nt: TGCGCCAGCAGCTTGGAGGACGCTGGGAGCGATACGCAGTATTTT
d_gene: TRBD1; abundance: few; v_gene: TRBV18; j_gene: TRBJ2-7; CDR3aa: CASSPDRGGYEQYF; CDR3nt: TGTGCCAGCTCACCGGACAGGGGCGGCTACGAGCAGTACTTC
d_gene: NA; abundance: NA; v_gene: TRBV10-3; j_gene: TRBJ1-5; CDR3aa: CAISDLLDSYQPQHF; CDR3nt: TGTGCCATCAGTGACCTGCTGGACAGCTATCAGCCCCAGCATTTT
d_gene: NA; abundance: NA; v_gene: TRBV27; j_gene: TRBJ2-7; CDR3aa: CASSLFAAYYEQYF; CDR3nt: TGTGCCAGCAGTTTATTTGCCGCATACTACGAGCAGTACTTC
d_gene: NA; abundance: NA; v_gene: TRBV5-1; j_gene: TRBJ2-7; CDR3aa: CASSLEPELTTYEQYF; CDR3nt: TGCGCCAGCAGCTTGGAACCAGAATTAACAACCTACGAGCAGTACTTC
d_gene: NA; abundance: NA; v_gene: TRBV7-2; j_gene: TRBJ1-2; CDR3aa: CASSLDSVPYGYTF; CDR3nt: TGTGCCAGCAGCTTGGACAGCGTCCCCTATGGCTACACCTTC
d_gene: NA; abundance: few; v_gene: TRBV25-1; j_gene: TRBJ1-2; CDR3aa: CASSPPRVVDGYTF; CDR3nt: TGTGCCAGCAGTCCCCCCAGGGTAGTTGATGGCTACACCTTC
d_gene: NA; abundance: once; v_gene: TRBV19; j_gene: TRBJ2-5; CDR3aa: CASSTRETQYF; CDR3nt: TGTGCCAGTAGTACCAGGGAGACCCAGTACTTC
d_gene: TRBD2; abundance: NA; v_gene: TRBV5-4; j_gene: TRBJ2-1; CDR3aa: CASSPWEGWRANEQFF; CDR3nt: TGTGCCAGCAGCCCGTGGGAGGGGTGGAGGGCGAATGAGCAGTTCTTC
d_gene: TRBD2; abundance: NA; v_gene: TRBV6-1; j_gene: TRBJ2-3; CDR3aa: CASSGLAGTSGDTQYF; CDR3nt: TGTGCCAGCAGTGGACTAGCGGGAACATCCGGCGATACGCAGTATTTT
d_gene: TRBD1; abundance: NA; v_gene: TRBV19; j_gene: TRBJ1-1; CDR3aa: CASSPQDRGVAEAFF; CDR3nt: TGTGCCAGTAGTCCTCAGGACAGGGGAGTAGCTGAAGCTTTCTTT
d_gene: TRBD2; abundance: NA; v_gene: TRBV27; j_gene: TRBJ2-5; CDR3aa: CASGTSGLQETQYF; CDR3nt: TGTGCCAGCGGGACTAGCGGACTCCAAGAGACCCAGTACTTC
d_gene: TRBD1; abundance: NA; v_gene: TRBV27; j_gene: TRBJ2-7; CDR3aa: CASRHPGQGAGEQYF; CDR3nt: TGTGCCAGCAGACATCCGGGACAGGGGGCCGGCGAGCAGTACTTC
d_gene: NA; abundance: NA; v_gene: TRBV6-5; j_gene: TRBJ1-2; CDR3aa: CASSYGGVEYGYTF; CDR3nt: TGTGCCAGCAGTTACGGGGGGGTGGAGTATGGCTACACCTTC
d_gene: TRBD2; abundance: once; v_gene: TRBV5-6; j_gene: TRBJ2-7; CDR3aa: CASSPGLTYEQYF; CDR3nt: TGTGCCAGCAGCCCGGGACTAACCTACGAGCAGTACTTC
d_gene: TRBD1; abundance: NA; v_gene: TRBV5-4; j_gene: TRBJ2-2; CDR3aa: CASRAGTGSLGELFF; CDR3nt: TGTGCCAGCAGAGCCGGGACAGGCTCCCTGGGGGAGCTGTTTTTT